The rows below give T cell receptor beta chains drawn from one sample of a study of blood T cell repertoires in COVID-19. Sequenced by immunoSEQ multiplex PCR; TCRdb stores in-frame clones only, minus some. The repertoire consists of approximately 250,000 clones, with about 82% occurring once and the leading ten covering 6% to 7%. Sequenced sample: peripheral blood. The source of these receptors is a woman aged 55-70 years with active or convalescent COVID-19. Both conserved end residues are part of each CDR3. D genes are given only for firm matches. Part of the rows lack a size; the others show once, few, many or a class for expanded clones.

cdr3_nt | cdr3_aa | clone_size | j_call | d_call | v_call
TGTGCCAGCAGCTTAGTCCCAGGGGGCGACTATGGCTACACCTTC | CASSLVPGGDYGYTF | - | TRBJ1-2 | TRBD1 | TRBV7-2
TGTGCCAGCACTTTGGGCGGGACAGGGTGGAATTCACCCCTCCACTTT | CASTLGGTGWNSPLHF | - | TRBJ1-6 | TRBD1 | TRBV3-1/TRBV3-2
TGTGCCAGCAGCCCCCTACAGGGGAGGAATGAGCAGTTCTTC | CASSPLQGRNEQFF | - | TRBJ2-1 | - | TRBV9
TGTGCCAGTAGTATAGGGGGTAGCGGACCCACAGATACGCAGTATTTT | CASSIGGSGPTDTQYF | once | TRBJ2-3 | - | TRBV19
TGTGCCAGCAGTGGAGACTTTAACTATGGCTACACCTTC | CASSGDFNYGYTF | few | TRBJ1-2 | - | TRBV5-6
TGTGCCAGCAGCCAAGATTCGAGCTCTGGAAACACCATATATTTT | CASSQDSSSGNTIYF | - | TRBJ1-3 | - | TRBV3-1/TRBV3-2
TGTGCCAGCAGCGGGTGGGACACCATAGGTAACAATGAGCAGTTCTTC | CASSGWDTIGNNEQFF | - | TRBJ2-1 | - | TRBV11-2
TGTGCCAGCAGGACACCATTCTATGGCTACACCTTC | CASRTPFYGYTF | - | TRBJ1-2 | - | TRBV6-5
TGTGCCACCAGCAGAGGGGTCGGACAGGGAAAGGAAGAGACCCAGTACTTC | CATSRGVGQGKEETQYF | - | TRBJ2-5 | TRBD1 | TRBV15
TGTGCCAGCAGCTTAAGTATGGGGGAGGGTCGCACAGATACGCAGTATTTT | CASSLSMGEGRTDTQYF | - | TRBJ2-3 | TRBD2 | TRBV11-3
TGTGCCAGTAGTAGACAGGAGTCTGGAAACACCATATATTTT | CASSRQESGNTIYF | - | TRBJ1-3 | - | TRBV19
TGTGCCAGCAGCCCCCTGAGGACAGGGACGCTCACTGAAGCTTTCTTT | CASSPLRTGTLTEAFF | - | TRBJ1-1 | TRBD1 | TRBV7-9
TGTGCCAGGACAGGGAGCAATCAGCCCCAGCATTTT | CARTGSNQPQHF | few | TRBJ1-5 | TRBD1 | TRBV12-3/TRBV12-4
TGTGCCAGCAGCTTAGATCGGGGTAGCGGGCGGTACAATGAGCAGTTCTTC | CASSLDRGSGRYNEQFF | few | TRBJ2-1 | TRBD2 | TRBV11-3
TGTGCCAGTACCAGTGGGAAGACAGGGCAGAGCTCTGGAAACACCATATATTTT | CASTSGKTGQSSGNTIYF | few | TRBJ1-3 | TRBD1 | TRBV19
TGCGCCAGCAGCTTGGGGGCAGGCGGGGAGACCCAGTACTTC | CASSLGAGGETQYF | - | TRBJ2-5 | - | TRBV5-1
TGTGCCAGCAGCCCAGCCTGGGGGCCGACCGAAAAACTGTTTTTT | CASSPAWGPTEKLFF | few | TRBJ1-4 | - | TRBV5-6
TGTGCCAGCAGCCAAGAACCGGGACAGAGATATCAGCCCCAGCATTTT | CASSQEPGQRYQPQHF | few | TRBJ1-5 | TRBD1 | TRBV4-2
TGTGCCAGCAGGACGTGGCTAGCGGACACCGGGGAGCTGTTTTTT | CASRTWLADTGELFF | - | TRBJ2-2 | TRBD2 | TRBV2
TGCGCCAGCAGCGGGGGACAGAGAGGCACAGAGACCCAGTACTTC | CASSGGQRGTETQYF | - | TRBJ2-5 | TRBD1 | TRBV5-1
TGTGCCAGCAGCCAGACCAGGGGGAACCTCGATGGCTACACCTTC | CASSQTRGNLDGYTF | - | TRBJ1-2 | TRBD1 | TRBV7-2
TGTGCCACCGGGGAGGGACCGAACACTGAAGCTTTCTTT | CATGEGPNTEAFF | few | TRBJ1-1 | - | TRBV9
TGTGCCAGCTCACCGCTAAAAGAGGGGGCTACTAATGAAAAACTGTTTTTT | CASSPLKEGATNEKLFF | - | TRBJ1-4 | TRBD1 | TRBV18
TGTGCCAGCAGCCCAGGACTAGCGGGGTCCTCCTACGAGCAGTACTTC | CASSPGLAGSSYEQYF | - | TRBJ2-7 | TRBD2 | TRBV28
TGTGCCAGCAGCTTTGGGAGGTCCTATGGCTACACCTTC | CASSFGRSYGYTF | - | TRBJ1-2 | - | TRBV11-2
TGTGCCAGCAGTTTAATTCTCCCAGGGGGCAATCAGCCCCAGCATTTT | CASSLILPGGNQPQHF | - | TRBJ1-5 | - | TRBV28
TGCGCCAGCACTCTCTCTCGGACAGGGCAGGGAGAGACCCAGTACTTC | CASTLSRTGQGETQYF | - | TRBJ2-5 | TRBD1 | TRBV5-1
TGTGCCAGCAGTTTATATGGACAGACAAATTCACCCCTCCACTTT | CASSLYGQTNSPLHF | - | TRBJ1-6 | - | TRBV27
TGTGCCAGCAGCTTAGGCAGGGGCAATCAGCCCCAGCATTTT | CASSLGRGNQPQHF | - | TRBJ1-5 | - | TRBV7-6
TGTGCCAGCAGTTACTCGGCACCAGACAGGGGGTCTACTGAAGCTTTCTTT | CASSYSAPDRGSTEAFF | - | TRBJ1-1 | TRBD1 | TRBV6-2/TRBV6-3
TGCGCCAGCAGCCAAACAACCACAGGGTTTGGAAACACCATATATTTT | CASSQTTTGFGNTIYF | - | TRBJ1-3 | - | TRBV5-1
TGTGCCAGCAGTGTTGCGCGCTCTGGAAACACCATATATTTT | CASSVARSGNTIYF | few | TRBJ1-3 | - | TRBV2
TGTGCCACCAGTGCTAGCGGGAGGGCCGATTACACCGGGGAGCTGTTTTTT | CATSASGRADYTGELFF | few | TRBJ2-2 | TRBD2 | TRBV24-1
TGTGCCAGCAGCGTAGGAGTAGGACAGGGTTCAAACACTGAAGCTTTCTTT | CASSVGVGQGSNTEAFF | - | TRBJ1-1 | TRBD1 | TRBV9
TGTGCCAGTAGTCTCCCGACAGGGTTTAAAGCTTTCTTT | CASSLPTGFKAFF | - | TRBJ1-1 | TRBD1 | TRBV19
TGTGCCAGCAGCTTAGGGCGGGGCTATGGCTACACCTTC | CASSLGRGYGYTF | - | TRBJ1-2 | - | TRBV7-9
TGCGCCAGCAGTTCGGACAGGGGCTCAGTTGAAGCTTTCTTT | CASSSDRGSVEAFF | - | TRBJ1-1 | TRBD1 | TRBV4-1
TGCGCCAGCAGCGAACAGGGGGCGGGGGAAAAACTGTTTTTT | CASSEQGAGEKLFF | - | TRBJ1-4 | TRBD1 | TRBV10-2
TGTGCCAGTTCCAACAGCGGGCCGAACACCGGGGAGCTGTTTTTT | CASSNSGPNTGELFF | - | TRBJ2-2 | - | TRBV27
TGTGCCAGCAGACTAGACAGGGGGCAGGTTGGAGAGACCCAGTACTTC | CASRLDRGQVGETQYF | few | TRBJ2-5 | TRBD1 | TRBV5-4
TGTGCCAGCAGGGAAGCGGAGGGGAAGTTCTTC | CASREAEGKFF | once | TRBJ2-1 | - | TRBV2
TGTGCCAGCATTCCTAGCGGGGCTCCTGGTGAGCAGTTCTTC | CASIPSGAPGEQFF | - | TRBJ2-1 | TRBD2 | TRBV11-2
TGTGCCAGCAGTGCTTACACGGACAGGGGGAGAGGTCAGCCCCAGCATTTT | CASSAYTDRGRGQPQHF | once | TRBJ1-5 | TRBD1 | TRBV28
TGTGCCAGTAGTATAGATCGGTCGGGCTCTGGGGCCAACGTCCTGACTTTC | CASSIDRSGSGANVLTF | - | TRBJ2-6 | - | TRBV19
TGTGCCAGCAGACCAACACCTAACACTGAAGCTTTCTTT | CASRPTPNTEAFF | few | TRBJ1-1 | - | TRBV6-5
TGTGCCAGCAGCTCCGGACAGGGGTTAAACTATGGCTACACCTTC | CASSSGQGLNYGYTF | - | TRBJ1-2 | TRBD1 | TRBV5-4
TGTGCCAGCACCCCGGGAGATACGCAGTATTTT | CASTPGDTQYF | - | TRBJ2-3 | - | TRBV28
TGTGCCAGCAGTTTACAACAGGGATCGGGCACAGATACGCAGTATTTT | CASSLQQGSGTDTQYF | - | TRBJ2-3 | - | TRBV28
TGTGCCAGCAGTTTAACAGGGGAGAGTGGAAACACCATATATTTT | CASSLTGESGNTIYF | - | TRBJ1-3 | TRBD1 | TRBV25-1
TGTGCCAGCAGCTTAGTCGAAACAGTGCCGGAGGCGGGGGGCTACACCTTC | CASSLVETVPEAGGYTF | few | TRBJ1-2 | - | TRBV7-8
TGCGCCAGCAGCTTGCAGGGGGCGGGTAGCACAGATACGCAGTATTTT | CASSLQGAGSTDTQYF | once | TRBJ2-3 | TRBD1 | TRBV5-1
TGTGCCAGCAGTTTAAGACAGGCAGGCAATCAGCCCCAGCATTTT | CASSLRQAGNQPQHF | - | TRBJ1-5 | - | TRBV28
TGTGCCACCAGCAGAGGGGTCCCAGGGTTAAGGGAAAAACTGTTTTTT | CATSRGVPGLREKLFF | - | TRBJ1-4 | - | TRBV15
TGTGCCAGCAGTCCCGGACAGTTCCTTAACTATGGCTACACCTTC | CASSPGQFLNYGYTF | - | TRBJ1-2 | - | TRBV28
TGTGCCAGCAGCCAACCAGGGCCATTCACCGGGGAGCTGTTTTTT | CASSQPGPFTGELFF | - | TRBJ2-2 | - | TRBV7-9
TGCGCCAGCAGCTCCGGACAGGGGGCCCACAATGAGCAGTTCTTC | CASSSGQGAHNEQFF | - | TRBJ2-1 | TRBD1 | TRBV5-1
TGTGCCAGCAGTTCCCGGGGGGGGCGCTCACCCCTCCACTTT | CASSSRGGRSPLHF | - | TRBJ1-6 | - | TRBV27
TGTGCCAGCACCCTGACTAGCCCCGGGGAGCTGTTTTTT | CASTLTSPGELFF | once | TRBJ2-2 | TRBD2 | TRBV12-3/TRBV12-4
TGTGCCAGTAGCGGATACGATCGGGGAAAGCAGTTCTTC | CASSGYDRGKQFF | - | TRBJ2-1 | - | TRBV19